A selection of T cell receptor beta chains follows, all from one sample in a study of T cell changes during pregnancy in multiple sclerosis. Sequencing was performed with immunoSEQ multiplex PCR; in TCRdb, only in-frame clones are kept and a portion is missing. The sample holds 45,000 to 65,000 clones, roughly 92% seen once. Material: CD8+ T cells from peripheral blood mononuclear cells, obtained in the third trimester of pregnancy. These receptors originate from a female donor with multiple sclerosis, enrolled in a pregnancy study. The CDR3 runs from the conserved cysteine through the conserved F or W. A D gene is named only where the DNA matches it firmly. Part of the rows lack a size; the others show once, few, many or a class for expanded clones.

D gene	clone size	V gene	J gene	CDR3 DNA	CDR3 protein
.	few	TRBV13	TRBJ2-1	TGTGCCAGCAAGGAGTACAATTTTGGGGAGCAGTTCTTC	CASKEYNFGEQFF
.	.	TRBV6-6	TRBJ2-7	TGTGCCAGCAGTTACGAGTTGTTGAGGTCAGACGAGCAGTACTTC	CASSYELLRSDEQYF
.	.	TRBV27	TRBJ2-6	TGTGCCAGCAGTCGCTACTCTGGGGCCAACGTCCTGACTTTC	CASSRYSGANVLTF
TRBD1	few	TRBV28	TRBJ2-5	TGTGCCAGCAACCAGGCAGGGGGCCTTCTTTGGACCCAGTACTTC	CASNQAGGLLWTQYF
.	few	TRBV27	TRBJ1-3	TGTGCCAGCAGTTCCCTATCTGGAAACACCATATATTTT	CASSSLSGNTIYF
.	.	TRBV19	TRBJ2-7	TGTGCCAGTAGTACCGGACTAACCTACGAGCAGTACTTC	CASSTGLTYEQYF
TRBD2	.	TRBV7-6	TRBJ2-7	TGTGCCAGCAGCCGTGGACTAGCGGGAGGCTACGAGCAGTACTTC	CASSRGLAGGYEQYF
.	.	TRBV9	TRBJ2-3	TGTGCCAGCAGGGATAGCAGCGGTACGCAGTATTTT	CASRDSSGTQYF
TRBD2	.	TRBV6-4	TRBJ2-3	TGTGCCAGCAGTTCCCTAGCGGTTGCTACCACAGATACGCAGTATTTT	CASSSLAVATTDTQYF
.	few	TRBV5-4	TRBJ1-2	TGTGCCAGCAGCGAACAGGGATTCTATGGCTACACCTTC	CASSEQGFYGYTF